This is a list of T cell receptor beta chains from one sample in a study of blood T cells in healthy people across ages. TCRdb used MiXCR to reprocess the 5' RACE reads, holding one entry per CDR3 protein. The table includes hundreds of thousands of distinct CDR3 sequences, roughly 43% detected once. The specimen was blood. The receptor source for this set is an elderly man in good health. CDR3s leave out the opening cysteine and the closing phenylalanine or tryptophan.

cdr3_aa: SARVSDTIQY
j_call: TRBJ2-4
v_call: TRBV20-1

cdr3_aa: SATLTSGGATDTQY
j_call: TRBJ2-3
v_call: TRBV20-1

cdr3_aa: ASSRLGQGPSDTQY
j_call: TRBJ2-3
v_call: TRBV4-3

cdr3_aa: ASKRTTYEQY
j_call: TRBJ2-7
v_call: TRBV6-2/TRBV6-3

cdr3_aa: ASKGISYEQY
j_call: TRBJ2-7
v_call: TRBV2

cdr3_aa: SARVPGVYGYT
j_call: TRBJ1-2
v_call: TRBV20-1

cdr3_aa: ATSARGQGVTDTQY
j_call: TRBJ2-3
v_call: TRBV24-1

cdr3_aa: ASSSRQANNSPLH
j_call: TRBJ1-6
v_call: TRBV27

cdr3_aa: ASSRLAGVGEQY
j_call: TRBJ2-7
v_call: TRBV3-1

cdr3_aa: ASSSPRSEESYGYT
j_call: TRBJ1-2
v_call: TRBV7-7

cdr3_aa: SATSPGDYEQY
j_call: TRBJ2-7
v_call: TRBV20-1

cdr3_aa: ASSLSGRSIAYEQY
j_call: TRBJ2-7
v_call: TRBV27

cdr3_aa: ASSLGSGLAETQY
j_call: TRBJ2-5
v_call: TRBV5-1

cdr3_aa: SARVSGGGCEAF
j_call: TRBJ1-1
v_call: TRBV20-1

cdr3_aa: ASSPSSKDEQF
j_call: TRBJ2-1
v_call: TRBV7-9

cdr3_aa: ASSEEEGQGKETQY
j_call: TRBJ2-5
v_call: TRBV25-1

cdr3_aa: SAPRGAGGRGEQY
j_call: TRBJ2-7
v_call: TRBV20-1

cdr3_aa: ASSFKNGTGVEAF
j_call: TRBJ1-1
v_call: TRBV7-9

cdr3_aa: ASSLHLAGGNQPQH
j_call: TRBJ1-5
v_call: TRBV27

cdr3_aa: ASSLTGAPSADTQY
j_call: TRBJ2-3
v_call: TRBV12-3/TRBV12-4

cdr3_aa: SATWGGRGQETQY
j_call: TRBJ2-5
v_call: TRBV20-1

cdr3_aa: ASSSLRGRAETQY
j_call: TRBJ2-5
v_call: TRBV7-2

cdr3_aa: ASSLARQGSNQPQH
j_call: TRBJ1-5
v_call: TRBV7-2

cdr3_aa: ASSQGLNTGELF
j_call: TRBJ2-2
v_call: TRBV3-1

cdr3_aa: AISVAGEQF
j_call: TRBJ2-1
v_call: TRBV10-3

cdr3_aa: SARDRLAASSYNEQF
j_call: TRBJ2-1
v_call: TRBV20-1

cdr3_aa: AIGEFTSGAYNEQF
j_call: TRBJ2-1
v_call: TRBV10-3

cdr3_aa: ASSRQGTYEQY
j_call: TRBJ2-7
v_call: TRBV3-1

cdr3_aa: ASSQDQWYQPQH
j_call: TRBJ1-5
v_call: TRBV4-1

cdr3_aa: SVEWTSFSEQF
j_call: TRBJ2-1
v_call: TRBV29-1

cdr3_aa: ASSQASGRIQETQY
j_call: TRBJ2-5
v_call: TRBV28

cdr3_aa: SARGGAETQY
j_call: TRBJ2-5
v_call: TRBV20-1

cdr3_aa: SANNLAGVHYEQY
j_call: TRBJ2-7
v_call: TRBV20-1

cdr3_aa: ASSRGSRVEKLF
j_call: TRBJ1-4
v_call: TRBV27

cdr3_aa: ASSFQGDWAGELF
j_call: TRBJ2-2
v_call: TRBV7-3

cdr3_aa: SARDGQGEGYT
j_call: TRBJ1-2
v_call: TRBV20-1

cdr3_aa: SARDHRGGQPQH
j_call: TRBJ1-5
v_call: TRBV20-1

cdr3_aa: ASSPDREQETQY
j_call: TRBJ2-5
v_call: TRBV7-3

cdr3_aa: ASSSLGTGGTYEQY
j_call: TRBJ2-7
v_call: TRBV11-2

cdr3_aa: ASSLGSTADSYEQY
j_call: TRBJ2-7
v_call: TRBV5-1

cdr3_aa: SARGPSPNQETQY
j_call: TRBJ2-5
v_call: TRBV20-1

cdr3_aa: ASNLVRGNQPQH
j_call: TRBJ1-5
v_call: TRBV7-8

cdr3_aa: AWTPGGGAETQY
j_call: TRBJ2-5
v_call: TRBV30

cdr3_aa: ASSQDSGTSTYNEQF
j_call: TRBJ2-1
v_call: TRBV14

cdr3_aa: SVEGLMSGYT
j_call: TRBJ1-2
v_call: TRBV29-1

cdr3_aa: ASSYSTPGTGYNSPLH
j_call: TRBJ1-6
v_call: TRBV6-5

cdr3_aa: ASSLVGGETYNEQF
j_call: TRBJ2-1
v_call: TRBV7-2

cdr3_aa: ASSTRNTGELF
j_call: TRBJ2-2
v_call: TRBV6-6